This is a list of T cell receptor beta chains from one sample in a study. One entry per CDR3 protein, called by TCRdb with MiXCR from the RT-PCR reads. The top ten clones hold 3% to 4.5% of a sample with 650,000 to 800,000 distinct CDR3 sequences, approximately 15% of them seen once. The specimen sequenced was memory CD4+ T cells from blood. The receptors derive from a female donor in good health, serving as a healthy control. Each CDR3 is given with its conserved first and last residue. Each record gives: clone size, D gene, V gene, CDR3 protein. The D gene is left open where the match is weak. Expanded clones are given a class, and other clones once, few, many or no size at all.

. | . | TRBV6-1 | CASSEALLGQFGPPHGYTF
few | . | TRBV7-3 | CASSLSDGLEGYTF
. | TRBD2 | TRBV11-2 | CASSFPLAGAADTQYF
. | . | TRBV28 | CASSLDPLGEPQHF
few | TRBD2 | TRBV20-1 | CSAVSREDEQFF
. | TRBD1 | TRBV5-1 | CASSLGTGEVQETQYF
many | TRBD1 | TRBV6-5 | CASSYAGQGRTEAFF
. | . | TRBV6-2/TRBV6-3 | CASSDPGPVNTEAFF
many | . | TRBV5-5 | CASSLRGSGNNEQFF
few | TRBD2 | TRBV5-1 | CASSPGLSTGELFF
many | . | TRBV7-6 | CASSSLRGDTEAFF
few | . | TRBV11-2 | CASSPQTGTEAFF
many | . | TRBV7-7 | CATGGSGETQYF
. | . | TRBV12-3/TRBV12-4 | CALGGSGNTIYF
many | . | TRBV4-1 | CAARGGNTEAFF
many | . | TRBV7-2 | CASSYDAGHGYEQYF
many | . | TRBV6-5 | CASSRVIAETQYF
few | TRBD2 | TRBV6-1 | CASSDGTSGYNEQFF
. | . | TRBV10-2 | CASKESAGKLFF
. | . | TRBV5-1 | CASSLEGTTNEKLFF
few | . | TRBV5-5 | CASSLARAGNTIYF
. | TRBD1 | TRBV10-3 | CAISGGTGSVSGANVLTF
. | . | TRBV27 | CASSPPGTFRSGANVLTF
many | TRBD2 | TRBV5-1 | CASISSGTSENTGELFF
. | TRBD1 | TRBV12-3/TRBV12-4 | CASSKGAEGANVLTF
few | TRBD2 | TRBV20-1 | CSAPQSTSGGINEQFF
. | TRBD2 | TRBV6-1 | CASSKGGSSNEQFF
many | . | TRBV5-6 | CASSLSDRETQYF
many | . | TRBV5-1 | CASSLNSLSSYEQYF
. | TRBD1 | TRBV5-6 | CASSFTGALNTEAFF
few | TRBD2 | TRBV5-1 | CASSSIAGGPYNEQFF
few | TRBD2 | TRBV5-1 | CASSPLGGGGYNEQFF
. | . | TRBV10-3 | CAISEGSGRELFF
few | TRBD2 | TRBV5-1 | CASSLAVLAGNTQYF
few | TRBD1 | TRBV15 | CATSRGGTGSIAEAFF
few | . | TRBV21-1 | CASRRGEQFF
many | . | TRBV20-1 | CSAPWGATNYGYTF
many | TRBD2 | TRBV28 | CASSTGTRGAYEQYF
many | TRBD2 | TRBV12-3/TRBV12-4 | CASSSWEREDQQFF
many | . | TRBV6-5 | CASSYDGQRYSGANVLTF
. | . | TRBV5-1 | CASSFGATSDYGYTF
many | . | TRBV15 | CATSRQLAKNIQYF
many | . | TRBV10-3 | CAISPGIELFF
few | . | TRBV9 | CASSTRRFGTEAFF
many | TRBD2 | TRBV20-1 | CSAPPLAGVEGEQFF
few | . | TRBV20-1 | CSAGGAGASQPQHF
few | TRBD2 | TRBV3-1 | CASSPGGSRSDTQYF
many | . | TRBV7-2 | CASSATYYSYEQYF
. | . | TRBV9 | CASSVLTENTEAFF
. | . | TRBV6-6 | CASSYSGQGSYGYTF
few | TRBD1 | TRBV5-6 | CASSSPSGTGSEQYF